The 28 T cell receptor beta chains presented below share a single source sample, sequenced in a study of cytotoxic CD8 clonotypes in ibrutinib-treated CLL. Here immunoSEQ multiplex PCR was the method, and the copy in TCRdb shows in-frame clones only, minus some. The sample records around 310,000 clones, around four fifths being singletons. The sample was PBMCs, taken before ibrutinib treatment. The receptors originated from a human donor with chronic lymphocytic leukemia.

J is TRBJ1-1 and V is TRBV30; no clear D gene. Trimming left V 0 bases short and J 2 bases short, with 7 bases between. CDR1 and CDR2 from the germline V gene are GTSNPN and SVGIG (reference sequence). This CDR3 is built from 13 residues. CDR3 DNA sequence: TGTGCCTGGAGTGTGATAGGAAACACTGAAGCTTTCTTT. Its translation is CAWSVIGNTEAFF.

The chain uses TRBV5-1 and TRBJ2-5; no firm D call. The CDR3 runs 14 residues. V lost 4 bases, J lost 2 bases, and 12 bases lay in between. CDR1 is SGHRS and CDR2 is YFSETQ in the germline V gene. CDR3 in amino acids: CASSPRATQETQYF. The CDR3 nucleotides read TGCGCCAGCAGCCCCCGGGCAACACAAGAGACCCAGTACTTC.

The chain joins TRBV4-3 to TRBJ1-4; D is unclear. This CDR3 has 13 amino acids. Looked up from germline, CDR1 is LGHNA and CDR2 is YSLEER. With 4 bases removed from V and 8 bases from J, the gap between germline ends came to 11 bases. The CDR3 DNA sequence: TGCGCCAGCAGCCTTAGGACCCGGGAAAAACTGTTTTTT. Amino acid sequence: CASSLRTREKLFF.

In this sample, this clone turned up a few times. Relative to the germline gene, one junction end is altered; a read error may explain this. This chain uses TRBV19 with TRBJ1-4; no clear D. The CDR3 sequence is 11 residues long. The V gene's germline CDR1 is LNHDA and CDR2 SQIVND (reference sequence). The CDR3 nucleotides read TGTGCCAGTAGGATAGCTGGGAAACTGTTTTTT. Protein product: CASRIAGKLFF.

The rearrangement links TRBV4-1 to TRBJ1-3, with 8 bases lining up with TRBD1. V lost 2 bases and J lost 4; bases outside the gene matches: 4. The germline CDR1 and CDR2 sequences are MGHRA and YSYEKL. The CDR3 is 15 amino acids. The CDR3, as DNA: TGCGCCAGCAGCCAACGGACAGGGTTGGGAAACACCATATATTTT. Translating it yields CASSQRTGLGNTIYF.

The V call is TRBV28, the J call TRBJ2-3, with TRBD2 matching 7 bases. The CDR3 covers 15 residues. The V gene end was trimmed by 4 bases and the J gene end by 1 base; junction bases not matched to a gene: 5. Germline lookup yields CDR1 MDHEN and CDR2 SYDVKM. The CDR3 spells CASSSVAGGTDTQYF. As DNA, the CDR3 is TGTGCCAGCAGTTCTGTAGCGGGCGGCACAGATACGCAGTATTTT.

The CDR3 sequence is CASSYALGSWGGYTF. CDR3 DNA: TGTGCCAGCAGTTACGCGTTAGGGTCGTGGGGTGGCTACACCTTC. The rearrangement uses TRBV6-5 and TRBJ1-2; D uncertain. Trimming cost V 2 bases and J 7 bases, with 17 bases left between them. The CDR3 loop spans 15 amino acids. CDR1 and CDR2 (germline): MNHEY, SVGAGI.

V usage is TRBV7-6 and J usage is TRBJ2-3, with 11 bases aligning to TRBD2. The CDR3 extends over 12 amino acids. Germline assignment: CDR1 SGHVS and CDR2 FNYEAQ. V trimming: 4 bases; J trimming: 11 bases; junction bases outside the gene matches: 2. The CDR3 DNA follows: TGTGCCAGCAGCTCGGGACTAGCGGAGCAGTATTTT. Amino acids: CASSSGLAEQYF.

The chain joins TRBV30 to TRBJ2-1; D gene unclear. The CDR3 runs to 15 residues. From germline, CDR1 is GTSNPN and CDR2 SVGIG (reference sequence). With 3 bases removed from V and 0 bases from J, the gap between germline ends came to 12 bases. CDR3 sequence (DNA): TGTGCCTGGAGGCCATCGGGTAGCTCCTACAATGAGCAGTTCTTC. Encoded protein: CAWRPSGSSYNEQFF. Full variable domain (outside the CDR3, taken from reference TRBV30 and TRBJ2-1): SQTIHQWPATLVQPVGSPLSLECTVEGTSNPNLYWYRQAAGRGLQLLFYSVGIGQISSEVPQNLSASRPQDRQFILSSKKLLLSDSGFYLCAWRPSGSSYNEQFFGPGTRLTVL.

This rearrangement joins TRBV20-1 to TRBJ2-1; the D is unclear. V shed 0 bases and J shed 9 bases, with 6 bases lying between them. The length of the CDR3 is 11 residues. Germline-derived CDR1 and CDR2 are DFQATT and SNEGSKA (reference sequence). CDR3: CSARDRSEQFF. The CDR3 coding sequence is TGCAGTGCTAGAGATCGCTCTGAGCAGTTCTTC.

In this sample, this clone turned up once. The chain links TRBV25-1 to TRBJ2-7; D remains ambiguous. Germline CDR1 reads MGHDK; CDR2 reads SYGVNS. The CDR3 has 13 residues. The V end lost 8 bases, the J end lost 5 bases, and 16 bases lay between the germline ends. For the CDR3, the DNA is TGTGCCAGCGTAGTGTGGGCTTATCACGAGCAGTACTTC. Translation gives CASVVWAYHEQYF.

The genes are TRBV5-6 and TRBJ2-7; a weak D match, TRBD2 (6 bases). Germline V gene sequence: CDR1 SGHDT, CDR2 YYEEEE. The CDR3 loop spans 14 amino acids. V lost 6 bases, J lost 6 bases, and 19 bases lay in between. The DNA for the CDR3 is TGTGCCAGCATCAGCGGGTTAGGCCGCGGCGAGCAGTACTTC. Translating gives CASISGLGRGEQYF.

This rearrangement joins TRBV5-6 to TRBJ1-1; 7 bases agree with TRBD1. Germline CDR1 reads SGHDT; CDR2 reads YYEEEE. CDR3 length: 13 amino acids. V lost 1 base to trimming and J lost 4 bases; unmatched junction nucleotides: 1. The CDR3 reads CASSLSGGTEAFF. CDR3 sequence (DNA): TGTGCCAGCAGCTTGTCAGGGGGCACTGAAGCTTTCTTT.

CDR3: CASSRAGGPSNEQFF. The DNA for the CDR3 is TGTGCCAGCAGCCGGGCGGGAGGGCCCAGCAATGAGCAGTTCTTC. V and J are TRBV28 and TRBJ2-1; 9 nucleotides match TRBD2. This CDR3 spans 15 amino acids. Germline V gene lookup returns CDR1 MDHEN and CDR2 SYDVKM. The V gene end was trimmed by 6 bases and the J gene end by 6 bases; junction bases not matched to a gene: 9.

J is TRBJ1-5 and V is TRBV4-1; D is undetermined. V was cut by 4 bases and J by 5 bases, with 9 bases left in between. Germline lookup yields CDR1 MGHRA and CDR2 YSYEKL. The CDR3 is 13 amino acids. The chain's CDR3 is CASSLASHQPQHF. CDR3 DNA sequence: TGCGCCAGCAGCCTAGCCAGCCATCAGCCCCAGCATTTT.

About this clone itself: Different DNA sequences within this sample yield the same CDR3. The J gene is TRBJ1-2, the V gene TRBV5-4; D gene uncertain. Trimming left V 4 bases short and J 2 bases short, with 9 bases between. Per germline, CDR1 SGHNT and CDR2 YYREEE (reference sequence). CDR3 size: 13 residues. CDR3 residues: CASSLGGNYGYTF. CDR3 nucleotide sequence: TGTGCCAGCAGCCTGGGAGGGAACTATGGCTACACCTTC.

Comment on this clone: This same CDR3 is encoded by further DNA sequences in the sample. The chain recombines TRBV11-3 with TRBJ2-7; D not certain. The V end lost 1 base, the J end lost 1 base, and 5 bases lay between the germline ends. The germline V gene encodes CDR1 SGHNT and CDR2 YENEEA. The CDR3 runs to 13 residues. CDR3 protein: CASSLGPSYEQYF. CDR3 DNA: TGTGCCAGCAGCTTAGGGCCATCCTACGAGCAGTACTTC.

The V and J genes are TRBV5-1 and TRBJ2-7; D not resolved. This CDR3 is 12 amino acids long. The V gene's germline CDR1 is SGHRS and CDR2 YFSETQ. The V gene lost 4 bases and the J gene lost 0 bases, with 5 bases spanning the gap. This chain's CDR3 is CASSRVSYEQYF. The CDR3 DNA is TGCGCCAGCAGCCGGGTCTCCTACGAGCAGTACTTC.

The CDR3 region has the DNA TGTGCCAGTAGTAGCCAAGGGGTTCTGGAGACCCAGTACTTC. It specifies CASSSQGVLETQYF. This chain uses TRBV19 with TRBJ2-5, with D maybe TRBD1 (5 bases). Trimming cost V 4 bases and J 5 bases, with 14 bases left between them. Germline-derived CDR1 and CDR2 are LNHDA and SQIVND (reference sequence). The CDR3 is 14 amino acids.

The chain combines TRBV4-1 with TRBJ1-2; D gene uncertain. The ends were cut back, 4 bases at V and 4 bases at J, with 13 bases in the middle. The CDR3 loop spans 14 amino acids. The germline V gene encodes CDR1 MGHRA and CDR2 YSYEKL. The CDR3 nucleotides read TGCGCCAGCAGCCGAGGGCAGAGGACCTATGGCTACACCTTC. This codes for CASSRGQRTYGYTF.

The V gene is TRBV4-3, the J gene TRBJ2-2; D not certain. The CDR3 length is 17 residues. V lost 0 bases and J 1 base, leaving 12 bases between the germline ends. Per the germline V gene, CDR1 is LGHNA and CDR2 is YSLEER. This CDR3 is CASSQEPSPLNTGELFF. CDR3 nucleotide sequence: TGCGCCAGCAGCCAAGAACCTTCTCCCCTGAACACCGGGGAGCTGTTTTTT.

This chain joins TRBV30 and TRBJ1-2; maybe TRBD1 (5 bases). CDR1 is GTSNPN and CDR2 is SVGIG in the germline V gene (reference sequence). The CDR3 totals 16 residues. V lost 7 bases, J lost 0 bases, and 21 bases lay in between. CDR3 loop: CASRSLGAYSNYGYTF. The DNA for the CDR3 is TGTGCCTCCCGGTCACTCGGGGCTTATTCTAACTATGGCTACACCTTC. Looking up the rest from reference TRBV30 and TRBJ1-2 gives the full variable domain: SQTIHQWPATLVQPVGSPLSLECTVEGTSNPNLYWYRQAAGRGLQLLFYSVGIGQISSEVPQNLSASRPQDRQFILSSKKLLLSDSGFYLCASRSLGAYSNYGYTFGSGTRLTVV.

The chain has TRBV4-1 and TRBJ2-7; tentatively, D is TRBD1 or TRBD2 (5 bases each). The CDR3 extends over 16 amino acids. Germline loops: CDR1 MGHRA, CDR2 YSYEKL. V was clipped by 0 bases and J by 3 bases, with 15 bases between them. The CDR3 spells CASSQEPYEGYYEQYF. The DNA for the CDR3 is TGCGCCAGCAGCCAAGAGCCTTATGAGGGGTACTACGAGCAGTACTTC.

The rearrangement links TRBV7-3 to TRBJ1-1; D possibly corresponds to TRBD1 (5 bases). This CDR3 has 15 residues. The V end lost 6 bases, the J end lost 2 bases, and 16 bases lay between the germline ends. Per the germline V gene, CDR1 is SGHTA and CDR2 is FQGTGA. The CDR3 sequence is CASSRGTGRNTEAFF. Here the CDR3 DNA reads TGTGCCAGCAGTCGGGGGACGGGCAGAAACACTGAAGCTTTCTTT.

The chain recombines TRBV28 with TRBJ2-5; the D gene is possibly TRBD2 (5 bases). Germline loops: CDR1 MDHEN, CDR2 SYDVKM. The ends were cut back, 6 bases at V and 1 base at J, with 15 bases in the middle. The CDR3 length is 15 residues. In nucleotides, the CDR3 is TGTGCCAGCAGGTCCTGGGGAAGCGGCCAAGAGACCCAGTACTTC. Translated, it gives CASRSWGSGQETQYF.

This clone was observed a handful of times. The chain uses TRBV6-5 and TRBJ2-2; 8 bases match TRBD1. CDR3 length: 14 amino acids. CDR1 is MNHEY and CDR2 is SVGAGI in the germline V gene. V lost 4 bases and J lost 6; bases outside the gene matches: 4. CDR3 residues: CASSSDRVAGELFF. The CDR3 DNA reads as TGTGCCAGCAGTTCGGACAGGGTTGCCGGGGAGCTGTTTTTT.

The J gene is TRBJ1-1, the V gene TRBV9; D unresolved. The CDR3 has 14 residues. Germline-derived CDR1 and CDR2 are SGDLS and YYNGEE. With 1 base removed from V and 3 bases from J, the gap between germline ends came to 10 bases. For the CDR3, the DNA is TGTGCCAGCAGCGTAACCGAGACGTACACTGAAGCTTTCTTT. Its translation: CASSVTETYTEAFF.

The chain couples TRBV29-1 to TRBJ1-1, with 8 bases identical to TRBD1. CDR1 is SQVTM and CDR2 is ANQGSEA in the germline V gene. After removal of 2 bases from V and 6 bases from J, the junction contained 11 bases not matched to a gene. CDR3 length: 15 amino acids. This CDR3 reads CSVERRTGLVAEAFF. For the CDR3, the DNA is TGCAGCGTTGAACGAAGGACAGGGTTGGTCGCTGAAGCTTTCTTT. The full variable domain, completed using reference TRBV29-1 and TRBJ1-1, is SAVISQKPSRDICQRGTSLTIQCQVDSQVTMMFWYRQQPGQSLTLIATANQGSEATYESGFVIDKFPISRPNLTFSTLTVSNMSPEDSSIYLCSVERRTGLVAEAFFGQGTRLTVV.